One and the same sample provided the 31 T cell receptor beta chains below, sequenced in a study of blood T cell repertoires in COVID-19. The assay was immunoSEQ multiplex PCR, and TCRdb's table has in-frame clones only and misses some. The repertoire holds 80,000 to 95,000 clones, with about 89% as singletons. The sequenced material came from peripheral blood. The receptors stem from a human donor with active COVID-19. The donor label of this sample is uncertain.

The chain uses TRBV10-3 and TRBJ2-1; 7 bases map to TRBD2. Trimming removed 8 bases from V and 5 bases from J; junction bases left unmatched: 18. Germline V gene lookup returns CDR1 ENHRY and CDR2 SYGVKD. CDR3 size: 17 residues. The CDR3 loop reads CAIRPGLGVPENNEQFF. CDR3 nucleotide sequence: TGTGCCATCCGACCCGGACTAGGGGTCCCGGAAAACAATGAGCAGTTCTTC.

This chain uses TRBV19 with TRBJ1-1; unclear D gene. Between the trimmed V and J ends, which lost 3 bases and 0 bases, there was a span of 5 bases. Germline loops: CDR1 LNHDA, CDR2 SQIVND (reference sequence). This CDR3 is built from 13 residues. Written as DNA, the CDR3 is TGTGCCAGTAGTATCGACTTGAACACTGAAGCTTTCTTT. Translation gives CASSIDLNTEAFF.

In DNA form, the CDR3 reads TGTGCCAGCAGCTTAGGAATCGGGAGCGGGGGGGCCGGGGAGACCCAGTACTTC. The encoded protein is CASSLGIGSGGAGETQYF. The chain employs TRBV11-2 and TRBJ2-5; 10 nucleotides agree with TRBD2. Germline V gives CDR1 SGHAT, CDR2 FQNNGV. Germline trimming cut 1 base from V and 5 bases from J; bases unmatched to any gene: 13. CDR3 length: 18 amino acids.

The rearrangement uses TRBV24-1 and TRBJ2-3, with D perhaps TRBD2 (5 bases). The ends were cut back, 9 bases at V and 2 bases at J, with 11 bases in the middle. CDR3 length equals 13 residues. Germline V CDR1 and CDR2: KGHDR, SFDVKD. The CDR3 DNA is TGTGCCACCCAGCGGTCTACCACAGATACGCAGTATTTT. Amino acids: CATQRSTTDTQYF.

This rearrangement joins TRBV14 to TRBJ1-1; TRBD1 might be the D (6 bases). Trimming shortened V by 5 bases and J by 2 bases, and 12 bases separated the two germline ends. This CDR3 has 14 residues. CDR1 and CDR2 from the germline V gene are SGHDN and FVKESK. CDR3 loop: CASSIQGSNTEAFF. For the CDR3, the DNA is TGTGCCAGCAGCATACAGGGTAGTAACACTGAAGCTTTCTTT. Combining the CDR3 with reference TRBV14 and TRBJ1-1 gives the whole variable domain EAGVTQFPSHSVIEKGQTVTLRCDPISGHDNLYWYRRVMGKEIKFLLHFVKESKQDESGMPNNRFLAERTGGTYSTLKVQPAELEDSGVYFCASSIQGSNTEAFFGQGTRLTVV.

This chain connects TRBV9 to TRBJ1-1; tentatively, D is TRBD1 (5 bases). Germline lookup yields CDR1 SGDLS and CDR2 YYNGEE. The CDR3 has 14 amino acids. The ends were cut back, 0 bases at V and 8 bases at J, with 14 bases in the middle. CDR3 DNA sequence: TGTGCCAGCAGCGTAGACGGGGGGATGGTGGAAGCTTTCTTT. Translation gives CASSVDGGMVEAFF.

The table lists this clone with a count of one. The J gene is TRBJ2-7, the V gene TRBV28, with TRBD1 matching over 10 bases. Germline assignment: CDR1 MDHEN and CDR2 SYDVKM. This CDR3 has 13 residues. V dropped 7 bases and J dropped 3; count of bases not matched to a gene: 3. As DNA, the CDR3 is TGTGCCAGCACCTGGACAGGGGGCTACGAGCAGTACTTC. Residues: CASTWTGGYEQYF.

This clone occurred a few times. This chain uses TRBV2 with TRBJ1-4; no clear D gene. Germline-derived CDR1 and CDR2 are SNHLY and FYNNEI. The CDR3 contains 13 residues. Trimming shortened V by 5 bases and J by 6 bases, and 10 bases separated the two germline ends. Written as DNA, the CDR3 is TGTGCCAGCAGTCAGGACTTTGATGAAAAACTGTTTTTT. Translation gives CASSQDFDEKLFF. The variable domain in full, with the rest retrieved from reference TRBV2 and TRBJ1-4, is EPEVTQTPSHQVTQMGQEVILRCVPISNHLYFYWYRQILGQKVEFLVSFYNNEISEKSEIFDDQFSVERPDGSNFTLKIRSTKLEDSAMYFCASSQDFDEKLFFGSGTQLSVL.

A note on this clone: This same CDR3 is encoded by further DNA sequences in the sample. CDR3 sequence reads: CASSYGQGSPLHF. In DNA, the CDR3 is TGTGCCAGCAGTTACGGACAGGGATCACCCCTCCACTTT. The rearrangement uses TRBV6-2 or TRBV6-3 and TRBJ1-6; 8 bases agree with TRBD1. The CDR3 loop spans 13 amino acids. Unmatched junction bases numbered 1, after V lost 2 bases and J lost 10 bases. Germline CDR1 MNHEY, CDR2 SVGEGT.

The genes are TRBV2 and TRBJ1-3; TRBD1 is a possible D gene (5 bases). The CDR3 has 15 residues. Trimming took off 6 bases at V and 2 bases at J, with 14 bases between the two ends. Germline loops: CDR1 SNHLY, CDR2 FYNNEI. CDR3 bases: TGTGCCAGCAGGTGGATCAGGGCCCCTGGAAACACCATATATTTT. It yields the protein CASRWIRAPGNTIYF.

The chain employs TRBV7-3 and TRBJ1-2, with TRBD1 matching over 7 bases. The CDR3 has 13 residues. The germline CDR1 and CDR2 sequences are SGHTA and FQGTGA. V lost 5 bases, J lost 4 bases, and 4 bases stayed unmatched. The CDR3 DNA reads as TGTGCCAGCAGCCAGGCAGGGGGCTATGGCTACACCTTC. Its protein is CASSQAGGYGYTF.

The chain employs TRBV5-1 and TRBJ1-1, with D maybe TRBD1 (5 bases). Germline CDR1 is SGHRS and CDR2 is YFSETQ. The CDR3 runs to 14 residues. V shed 4 bases and J shed 1 base, with 11 bases lying between them. The CDR3 DNA is TGCGCCAGCAGCAGACCCACAGGGAACACTGAAGCTTTCTTT. Translated, it gives CASSRPTGNTEAFF.

The V call is TRBV5-5, the J call TRBJ1-5; D is unclear. The V and J ends lost 4 bases and 4 bases respectively, with 9 bases between them. Germline V gene data show CDR1 as SGHKS and CDR2 as YYEKEE (reference sequence). The CDR3 consists of 13 residues. In nucleotides, the CDR3 is TGTGCCAGCAGCGGAGACGGTAATCAGCCCCAGCATTTT. Translation: CASSGDGNQPQHF.

In this sample, this clone turned up once. J is TRBJ1-6 and V is TRBV6-1; the D is unclear. Germline V gene data show CDR1 as MNHNS and CDR2 as SASEGT. V lost 1 base and J 8 bases, leaving 9 bases between the germline ends. This CDR3 has 14 amino acids. The CDR3 DNA reads as TGTGCCAGCAGTGAAGTGCGGGAAGATTCACCCCTCCACTTT. Its translation is CASSEVREDSPLHF.

The V call is TRBV14, the J call TRBJ2-7; D remains ambiguous. Trimming shortened V by 1 base and J by 6 bases, and 4 bases separated the two germline ends. The germline V gene encodes CDR1 SGHDN and CDR2 FVKESK. This CDR3 is built from 11 residues. In DNA, the CDR3 is TGTGCCAGCAGCCAAGTCCGCGAGCAGTACTTC. Its translation is CASSQVREQYF.

The chain uses TRBV19 and TRBJ1-1, with D unresolved. Germline V gives CDR1 LNHDA, CDR2 SQIVND (reference sequence). The CDR3 sequence is 14 residues long. Trimming took 0 bases from V and 5 from J, leaving 10 bases between them. The CDR3 here is CASSIEWKQTEAFF. DNA for the CDR3: TGTGCCAGTAGTATAGAGTGGAAACAGACTGAAGCTTTCTTT.

The chain uses TRBV25-1 and TRBJ2-2, with a weak D call TRBD2 (6 bases). The germline V gene encodes CDR1 MGHDK and CDR2 SYGVNS. The length of the CDR3 is 17 residues. V was cut by 2 bases and J by 4 bases, with 17 bases left in between. The CDR3 region is CASSEPTSRLRTGELFF. DNA of the CDR3: TGTGCCAGCAGTGAACCGACTAGTAGGCTTCGCACCGGGGAGCTGTTTTTT.

V is TRBV7-9 and J is TRBJ2-2; the D gene is possibly TRBD2 (7 bases). Per germline, CDR1 SEHNR and CDR2 FQNEAQ (reference sequence). Trimming stripped 5 bases from V and 1 base from J, with 11 bases between. This CDR3 comprises 15 residues. The CDR3 DNA sequence: TGTGCCAGCAGCCTGGGGGGGCTGAACACCGGGGAGCTGTTTTTT. It is translated as CASSLGGLNTGELFF.

This sequence joins TRBV6-2 or TRBV6-3 and TRBJ1-2; a weak D match, TRBD1 (6 bases). Germline lookup yields CDR1 MNHEY and CDR2 SVGEGT. V was pared by 2 bases and J by 6 bases, with 10 bases between. The CDR3 sequence is 13 residues long. CDR3 DNA sequence: TGTGCCAGCAGTTACGTACAGGGAGATGGCTACACCTTC. It encodes CASSYVQGDGYTF.

The sample holds a few counts of this clone. The chain joins TRBV3-1 (or the pseudogene TRBV3-2) to TRBJ1-2, with 8 bases identical to TRBD1. Trimming cost V 3 bases and J 8 bases; bases outside gene matches: 8. This CDR3 is built from 14 residues. The germline gives CDR1 LGHDT, CDR2 YNNKEL (reference sequence). The CDR3 nucleotides are TGTGCCAGCAGCCACCAAGACAGGGGTTTCGGCTACACCTTC. Protein: CASSHQDRGFGYTF.

The V gene is TRBV6-5, the J gene TRBJ2-3, with unresolved D. Germline CDR1 MNHEY, CDR2 SVGAGI. Trimming pared 3 bases from V and 5 bases from J, leaving 18 bases between. The CDR3 has 16 amino acids. The CDR3 reads CASSYLSRGYGDTQYF. DNA of the CDR3: TGTGCCAGCAGTTATCTCAGCCGAGGATATGGAGATACGCAGTATTTT.

J is TRBJ2-1 and V is TRBV2; 7 bases align to TRBD2. The germline V gene encodes CDR1 SNHLY and CDR2 FYNNEI. This CDR3 has 14 amino acids. V shed 10 bases and J 9 bases; nucleotides not matched to a gene: 15. CDR3 region: CANRPSGGDGEQFF. The CDR3 DNA is TGTGCCAACAGACCTAGTGGGGGGGACGGTGAGCAGTTCTTC.

The gene calls are TRBV27 and TRBJ1-6; D gene uncertain. Germline assignment: CDR1 MNHEY and CDR2 SMNVEV (reference sequence). This CDR3 contains 14 residues. The ends were cut back, 4 bases at V and 3 bases at J, with 7 bases in the middle. Here the CDR3 DNA reads TGTGCCAGCAGTTCCGCAGACTATAATTCACCCCTCCACTTT. Translating gives CASSSADYNSPLHF.

The chain links TRBV19 to TRBJ2-3, with TRBD2 as a possible D gene (5 bases). The CDR3 sequence is 15 residues long. Trimming took off 1 base at V and 1 base at J, with 9 bases between the two ends. Germline loops: CDR1 LNHDA, CDR2 SQIVND (reference sequence). DNA for the CDR3: TGTGCCAGTAGTATAGTTGGTAGCGGCACAGATACGCAGTATTTT. Translating gives CASSIVGSGTDTQYF.

The chain uses TRBV3-1 (or the pseudogene TRBV3-2) and TRBJ1-2, with TRBD1 matching 11 bases. CDR3 length: 14 residues. V shed 2 bases and J 10 bases; nucleotides not matched to a gene: 6. CDR1 is LGHDT and CDR2 is YNNKEL in the germline V gene (reference sequence). The CDR3 DNA reads as TGTGCCAGCAGCCAATTGGGGACAGGGGGAGTCTACACCTTC. Translation gives CASSQLGTGGVYTF.

The chain uses TRBV6-4 and TRBJ1-5; no firm D call. Germline values: CDR1 MRHNA, CDR2 SNTAGT. Trimming shortened V by 4 bases and J by 5 bases, and 21 bases separated the two germline ends. The CDR3 is made up of 17 amino acids. The CDR3, as DNA: TGTGCCAGCAGTGCCCCTGAGAGACAAGCTGAAGATCAGCCCCAGCATTTT. This translates into CASSAPERQAEDQPQHF.

This sequence joins TRBV24-1 and TRBJ2-2; tentative D call: TRBD1 (7 bases). CDR3 length: 15 amino acids. V gave up 10 bases and J gave up 3 bases, with 17 bases separating them. Germline V gene lookup returns CDR1 KGHDR and CDR2 SFDVKD. The CDR3 is CATEAGGLDTGELFF. CDR3 bases: TGTGCCACGGAGGCAGGGGGGCTGGACACCGGGGAGCTGTTTTTT.

The V gene is TRBV11-1, the J gene TRBJ1-2; maybe TRBD1 (5 bases). This CDR3 comprises 13 residues. Germline assignment: CDR1 SGHAT and CDR2 FQDESV (reference sequence). V gave up 5 bases and J gave up 4 bases, with 11 bases separating them. The CDR3 is CASSRDRSYGYTF. The CDR3 DNA is TGTGCCAGCAGCCGCGACAGAAGCTATGGCTACACCTTC.

The count of this clone is one. The V and J genes are TRBV2 and TRBJ2-3, with 8 bases lining up with TRBD2. Unmatched junction bases numbered 10, after V lost 7 bases and J lost 4 bases. This CDR3 is 15 amino acids long. Germline loops: CDR1 SNHLY, CDR2 FYNNEI. The CDR3 nucleotides are TGTGCCAGCACCCCAGGGGCGGGGGGCGCAGATACGCAGTATTTT. Residues: CASTPGAGGADTQYF.

This clone came up once. The chain combines TRBV19 with TRBJ2-3; D remains ambiguous. CDR3 size: 14 residues. The V gene's germline CDR1 is LNHDA and CDR2 SQIVND (reference sequence). V was pared by 6 bases and J by 1 base, with 11 bases between. CDR3 residues: CASSPRYGTDTQYF. CDR3 sequence (DNA): TGTGCCAGTAGCCCGAGGTACGGCACAGATACGCAGTATTTT.

The chain is built from TRBV3-1 (or the pseudogene TRBV3-2) and TRBJ2-5; 10 nucleotides line up with TRBD2. This CDR3 has 14 residues. Per the germline V gene, CDR1 is LGHDT and CDR2 is YNNKEL (reference sequence). J was trimmed by 9 bases and V by 0 bases; bases with no gene match: 4. CDR3 nucleotides: TGTGCCAGCAGCCAAGATCTAAGCGGGAGGGCCCAGTACTTC. Encoded protein: CASSQDLSGRAQYF.